This T cell receptor (beta chain) was sequenced in a study of blood T cell repertoires in COVID-19. In the study overall: Researchers got acute and convalescent COVID-19 samples from the United States, Italy and Spain. PBMCs, B-cell-depleted T cells, or T cells provided the cDNA or gDNA that made up the material.

Germline lookup yields CDR1 SQVTM and CDR2 ANQGSEA. The V and J ends lost 0 bases and 4 bases, in that order; junction bases with no gene match: 2. The CDR3 is 14 amino acids. In the source study's methods: Reference gene primer amplification yielded estimated nucleated cell counts. TCRdb's copy holds only in-frame clones and misses some; the assay was immunoSEQ multiplex PCR. V, J and clone size were drawn from that table, and D and trimming were deduced from the DNA. The sample holds 150,000 to 200,000 clones, around 87% seen once. The sample taken for sequencing was peripheral blood. This sequence originates from a woman aged 30 to 39 with active or convalescent COVID-19. This rearrangement joins TRBV29-1 to TRBJ1-2; TRBD1 matches at 10 bases. CDR3 region: CSVEDRQGAYGYTF. In DNA form, the CDR3 reads TGCAGCGTTGAAGATCGACAGGGGGCCTATGGCTACACCTTC.